This T cell receptor (beta chain) was profiled in a study of blood T cell repertoires in COVID-19. Note on this clone: One junction end disagrees with the germline gene, perhaps due to a read error.

Libraries were prepared by immunoSEQ multiplex PCR; TCRdb keeps only in-frame clonotypes and omits some of them. The sample has roughly 310,000 clones; around 89% are singletons. The CDR3 has 16 residues. Germline V gene sequence: CDR1 MNHEY, CDR2 SVGEGT. The specimen sequenced was peripheral blood. The sequence was obtained from a woman in her 50s with active or convalescent COVID-19. The chain uses TRBV6-2 or TRBV6-3 and TRBJ1-5, with 7 bases aligning to TRBD1. The CDR3 DNA sequence: TGTGCCAGCAGTAACTCCGGCGGGACAGTTAATCAGCCCCAGCATTTT. This codes for CASSNSGGTVNQPQHF.